This note documents a single TCR beta chain sequence. Its antigen remains unknown. 60 Vbeta and 13 Jbeta primers were used in PCR. Sequencing used immunoSEQ multiplex PCR; TCRdb keeps in-frame clones, though not all of them. Reported are 100,000 to 150,000 clones; the ten largest clones contain 1.5% to 2%. The donors were healthy bone marrow donors. These data come from a study of cytomegalovirus exposure and HLA in healthy donors. Study-level findings and limits: Analysis performed later showed TCR beta chains linked to HLA being more clonally expanded than equally common others. Cytomegalovirus association was listed for 150 or so TCR beta chains.

This CDR3 is built from 13 residues. Per the germline V gene, CDR1 is LNHDA and CDR2 is SQIVND (reference sequence). V lost 4 bases to trimming and J lost 1 base, with 6 bases between them. This clonotype was sampled from a woman aged 35 to 49 in good health and CMV-seropositive. The source material was PBMCs. The chain links TRBV19 to TRBJ2-3; no definite D call. This chain's CDR3 is CASSTQGTDTQYF. The CDR3 coding sequence is TGTGCCAGTAGTACCCAGGGCACAGATACGCAGTATTTT. Full variable domain (rest looked up from reference TRBV19 and TRBJ2-3): DGGITQSPKYLFRKEGQNVTLSCEQNLNHDAMYWYRQDPGQGLRLIYYSQIVNDFQKGDIAEGYSVSREKKESFPLTVTSAQKNPTAFYLCASSTQGTDTQYFGPGTRLTVL.